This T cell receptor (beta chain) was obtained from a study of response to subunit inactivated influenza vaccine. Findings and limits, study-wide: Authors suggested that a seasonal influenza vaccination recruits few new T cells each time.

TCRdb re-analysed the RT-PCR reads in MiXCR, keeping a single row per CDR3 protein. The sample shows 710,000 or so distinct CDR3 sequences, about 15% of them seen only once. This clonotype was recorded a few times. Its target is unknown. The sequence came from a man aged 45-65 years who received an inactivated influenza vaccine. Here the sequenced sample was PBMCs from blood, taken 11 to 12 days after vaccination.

CDR3 DNA sequence: TGTGCCAGCAGCAGGACTAGCGGGTCCCCCGGCCAGAATGAGCAGTTCTTC. Protein sequence: CASSRTSGSPGQNEQFF. The rearrangement joins TRBV6-2 or TRBV6-3 to TRBJ2-1, with 11 bases that match TRBD2. The CDR3 extends over 17 amino acids. J lost 7 bases, V lost 6 bases, and 14 bases had no gene match. Germline V CDR1 and CDR2: MNHEY, SVGEGT.